The clone carrying this T cell receptor beta chain was picked up one time. These data come from a study of blood T cell repertoires in COVID-19. Turning to the study itself: Researchers got acute and convalescent COVID-19 samples from the United States, Italy and Spain.

The germline gives CDR1 DFQATT, CDR2 SNEGSKA (reference sequence). The CDR3 sequence is 11 residues long. With 7 bases clipped from V and 4 bases from J, the junction kept 1 base outside the gene matches. As handled by the study authors: Amplification from reference gene primers served as the basis for estimated nucleated cell counts. Sequenced by immunoSEQ multiplex PCR; TCRdb stores in-frame clones only, minus some. Clone size and the V and J calls come from that table; the DNA yielded D and trimming. The sample yields 88,000 or so clones, 85% seen once. This chain joins TRBV20-1 and TRBJ1-5; 7 bases are shared with TRBD1. Sequenced material: peripheral blood. The clonotype was recovered from a man aged 60 to 75 with acute or convalescent COVID-19. CDR3 in amino acids: CSETGNQPQHF. The CDR3 DNA reads as TGCAGTGAGACAGGGAATCAGCCCCAGCATTTT.